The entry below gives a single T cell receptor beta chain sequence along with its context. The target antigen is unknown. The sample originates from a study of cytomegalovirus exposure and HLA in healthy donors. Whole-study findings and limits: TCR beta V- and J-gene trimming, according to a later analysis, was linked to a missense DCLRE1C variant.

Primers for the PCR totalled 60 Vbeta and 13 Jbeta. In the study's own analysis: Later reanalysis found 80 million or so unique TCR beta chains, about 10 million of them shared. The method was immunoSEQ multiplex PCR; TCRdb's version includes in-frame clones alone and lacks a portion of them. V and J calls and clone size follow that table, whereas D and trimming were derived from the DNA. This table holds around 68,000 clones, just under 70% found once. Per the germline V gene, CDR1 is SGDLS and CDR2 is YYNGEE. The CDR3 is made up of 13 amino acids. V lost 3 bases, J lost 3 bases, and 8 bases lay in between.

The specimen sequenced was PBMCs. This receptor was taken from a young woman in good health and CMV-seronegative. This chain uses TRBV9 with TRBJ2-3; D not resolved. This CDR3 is CASSAAQTDTQYF. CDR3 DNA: TGTGCCAGCAGCGCCGCCCAGACAGATACGCAGTATTTT.